This entry lists 19 T cell receptor beta chains sequenced from one sample in a study of blood T cell repertoires in COVID-19. Clones were sequenced by immunoSEQ multiplex PCR, and TCRdb holds only the in-frame ones, with some missing. Among under 250,000 clones listed, around 90% were seen once. The sample was peripheral blood. Receptor source: a man younger than 45 with COVID-19, enrolled during active disease.

The chain couples TRBV5-1 to TRBJ2-5; 10 bases align to TRBD2. Germline lookup yields CDR1 SGHRS and CDR2 YFSETQ. V lost 3 bases to trimming and J lost 1 base; unmatched junction nucleotides: 6. This CDR3 contains 16 residues. CDR3: CASSSAAGGFQETQYF. As DNA, the CDR3 is TGCGCCAGCAGCTCGGCAGCGGGAGGGTTCCAAGAGACCCAGTACTTC.

The CDR3 DNA reads TGCGCCAGCAGGGCGCTAGCGGGGGGGTCCTACGAGCAGTACTTC. Its protein is CASRALAGGSYEQYF. The V call is TRBV5-1, the J call TRBJ2-7; 12 bases are a match to TRBD2. J was trimmed by 1 base and V by 5 bases; bases with no gene match: 4. Germline values: CDR1 SGHRS, CDR2 YFSETQ. CDR3 length: 15 amino acids. The whole variable domain, filled in from reference TRBV5-1 and TRBJ2-7, reads KAGVTQTPRYLIKTRGQQVTLSCSPISGHRSVSWYQQTPGQGLQFLFEYFSETQRNKGNFPGRFSGRQFSNSRSEMNVSTLELGDSALYLCASRALAGGSYEQYFGPGTRLTVT.

This chain connects TRBV4-2 to TRBJ2-7; 7 bases fit TRBD2. The CDR3 length is 15 residues. Germline loops: CDR1 LGHNA, CDR2 YNFKEQ. After removal of 1 base from V and 1 base from J, the junction contained 4 bases not matched to a gene. In DNA form, the CDR3 reads TGTGCCAGCAGCCAAGGGGACTACAGTTCCTACGAGCAGTACTTC. Translating it yields CASSQGDYSSYEQYF.

The chain carries TRBV11-2 and TRBJ1-2; D ambiguous. The germline gives CDR1 SGHAT, CDR2 FQNNGV. The CDR3 spans 12 residues. V lost 4 bases and J 8 bases, leaving 11 bases between the germline ends. The CDR3 protein is CASSSETGGYTF. CDR3 nucleotide sequence: TGTGCCAGCAGCTCCGAAACGGGGGGCTACACCTTC.

This clone was counted a single time. The V gene is TRBV5-4, the J gene TRBJ2-1; 11 bases are shared with TRBD1. The CDR3 is 15 residues long. Germline trimming cut 3 bases from V and 9 bases from J; bases unmatched to any gene: 8. Germline lookup yields CDR1 SGHNT and CDR2 YYREEE (reference sequence). Here the CDR3 reads CASSWGQGVYTEQFF. The CDR3 DNA follows: TGTGCCAGCAGCTGGGGACAGGGGGTCTATACTGAGCAGTTCTTC. Using reference TRBV5-4 and TRBJ2-1 for the parts outside the CDR3, the full variable domain is ETGVTQSPTHLIKTRGQQVTLRCSSQSGHNTVSWYQQALGQGPQFIFQYYREEENGRGNFPPRFSGLQFPNYSSELNVNALELDDSALYLCASSWGQGVYTEQFFGPGTRLTVL.

The gene calls are TRBV19 and TRBJ2-5; 8 bases fit TRBD1. The CDR3 has 15 residues. Looked up from germline, CDR1 is LNHDA and CDR2 is SQIVND (reference sequence). V was clipped by 6 bases and J by 3 bases; unmatched bases: 9. The CDR3 here is CASSAGGWKEETQYF. CDR3 nucleotide sequence: TGTGCCAGTAGCGCAGGGGGCTGGAAAGAAGAGACCCAGTACTTC.

This clone was recorded only once. CDR3 coding DNA: TGTGCCAGCGGCCTCAGGGGGCGAGGGGATACGCAGTATTTT. The encoded protein is CASGLRGRGDTQYF. The chain links TRBV7-2 to TRBJ2-3; 8 positions match TRBD1. Trimming cost V 8 bases and J 6 bases; bases outside gene matches: 10. Germline CDR1 SGHTA, CDR2 FQGNSA. The CDR3 is 14 amino acids.

This clone was observed once. The junction departs from the called germline gene at one end, perhaps through a read error. The chain joins TRBV2 to TRBJ1-1, with D maybe TRBD1 (6 bases). The length of the CDR3 is 13 residues. Germline CDR1 is SNHLY and CDR2 is FYNNEI. The CDR3 sequence is CASSVTLDSINRF. The CDR3 bases are TGTGCCAGCAGTGTTACGTTGGACAGCATTAACCGGTTT.

The chain uses TRBV7-9 and TRBJ2-3, with 8 bases lining up with TRBD1. V gave up 4 bases and J gave up 3 bases; unmatched junction bases: 12. The CDR3 consists of 17 residues. Germline CDR1 SEHNR, CDR2 FQNEAQ (reference sequence). The CDR3 DNA sequence: TGTGCCAGCAGCTCTGGGACAGGCGTATATTATACAGATACGCAGTATTTT. Protein: CASSSGTGVYYTDTQYF.

The chain joins TRBV5-1 to TRBJ1-5, with 7 bases that match TRBD1. Germline values: CDR1 SGHRS, CDR2 YFSETQ. V was clipped by 5 bases and J by 7 bases; unmatched bases: 6. This CDR3 spans 13 amino acids. CDR3 nucleotides: TGCGCCAGCAGTAGACAGGGTGGGCAGCCCCAGCATTTT. It yields the protein CASSRQGGQPQHF.

CDR3 nucleotides: TGTGCCAGCAAGAAGACAGATAATTCACCCCTCCACTTT. It translates to CASKKTDNSPLHF. The chain carries TRBV27 and TRBJ1-6; maybe TRBD1 (5 bases). The CDR3 sequence is 13 residues long. Germline V gives CDR1 MNHEY, CDR2 SMNVEV (reference sequence). The V end was cut by 7 bases, the J end by 5 bases, with 9 bases between.

The J gene is TRBJ2-5, the V gene TRBV4-1; 8 bases are a match to TRBD1. The CDR3 length is 16 residues. With V trimmed by 1 base and J by 0 bases, 4 bases remained unmatched. Germline CDR1 reads MGHRA; CDR2 reads YSYEKL. The CDR3 loop is CASSQGQGRYQETQYF. The CDR3, as DNA: TGCGCCAGCAGCCAAGGACAGGGGAGGTACCAAGAGACCCAGTACTTC.

The rearrangement joins TRBV12-3 or TRBV12-4 to TRBJ2-2; D not resolved. The CDR3 is made up of 13 amino acids. V dropped 6 bases and J dropped 3 bases, with 8 bases sitting between them. The DNA for the CDR3 is TGTGCCAGCAGGCCTACCGACACCGGGGAGCTGTTTTTT. It specifies CASRPTDTGELFF.

This chain joins TRBV6-5 and TRBJ1-5, with 7 bases identical to TRBD1. The germline CDR1 and CDR2 sequences are MNHEY and SVGAGI. The J segment lost 3 bases and the V segment lost 6 bases, leaving 5 bases of the junction unmatched. The CDR3 is made up of 14 amino acids. The CDR3 coding sequence is TGTGCCAGCAGACGACAGGGAGACAATCAGCCCCAGCATTTT. Translated, it gives CASRRQGDNQPQHF.

The chain recombines TRBV4-3 with TRBJ2-5; 8 bases line up with TRBD2. V dropped 0 bases and J dropped 5; count of bases not matched to a gene: 11. The CDR3 totals 17 residues. Per germline, CDR1 LGHNA and CDR2 YSLEER. This CDR3 is CASSQDGLAGIGETQYF. In DNA form, the CDR3 reads TGCGCCAGCAGCCAAGATGGGTTAGCGGGGATAGGGGAGACCCAGTACTTC.

V gene TRBV7-8 combines with J gene TRBJ1-1; possibly TRBD1 for D (5 bases). This CDR3 contains 14 residues. The ends were cut back, 5 bases at V and 1 base at J, with 11 bases in the middle. Germline assignment: CDR1 SGHVS and CDR2 FQNEAQ. The CDR3: CASSRGHTNTEAFF. The CDR3, as DNA: TGTGCCAGCAGCCGAGGACATACGAACACTGAAGCTTTCTTT.

The chain joins TRBV28 to TRBJ1-6, with 7 bases matching TRBD1. The V gene's germline CDR1 is MDHEN and CDR2 SYDVKM. Unmatched junction bases numbered 7, after V lost 2 bases and J lost 9 bases. The CDR3 consists of 15 residues. The CDR3 spells CASSLGQVVGSPLHF. DNA of the CDR3: TGTGCCAGCAGTTTAGGACAGGTAGTAGGTTCACCCCTCCACTTT.

The chain joins TRBV7-6 to TRBJ2-7; maybe TRBD2 (6 bases). The germline V gene has CDR1 SGHVS and CDR2 FNYEAQ. Trimming cost V 5 bases and J 2 bases, with 13 bases left between them. CDR3 length equals 14 residues. CDR3 in DNA: TGTGCCAGCAGCACCCCCGGGACTGCCTACGAGCAGTACTTC. This codes for CASSTPGTAYEQYF.

The chain employs TRBV6-2 or TRBV6-3 and TRBJ1-1; the match to TRBD1 covers 7 bases. CDR3 length: 17 residues. Germline V gene lookup returns CDR1 MNHEY and CDR2 SVGEGT. Trimming took 2 bases from V and 3 from J; bases not matched to a gene: 12. The CDR3 nucleotides are TGTGCCAGCAGTTACCCTCTACGCACAGGGGTCCACACTGAAGCTTTCTTT. Amino acids: CASSYPLRTGVHTEAFF.